This T cell receptor (beta chain) was identified in a study of blood T cell repertoires in COVID-19. Study as a whole: The analysed material was cDNA or gDNA that came from T cells, B-cell-depleted T cells, or PBMCs.

The method was immunoSEQ multiplex PCR; TCRdb's version includes in-frame clones alone and lacks a portion of them. The table records fewer than 60,000 clones, about 83% of them present only once. The CDR3 length is 15 residues. Germline values: CDR1 SGHAT, CDR2 FQNNGV. The ends lost 4 bases at V and 0 bases at J; junction bases unmatched: 1. The source material was peripheral blood. The TCR sequence derives from a man in his fifties or sixties with acute or convalescent COVID-19. This chain connects TRBV11-2 to TRBJ2-1; 9 bases align to TRBD1. In DNA form, the CDR3 reads TGTGCCAGCAGCTGGGGACAGGGCTCCTACAATGAGCAGTTCTTC. It translates to CASSWGQGSYNEQFF. Together with reference TRBV11-2 and TRBJ2-1, the CDR3 gives the full variable domain: EAGVAQSPRYKIIEKRQSVAFWCNPISGHATLYWYQQILGQGPKLLIQFQNNGVVDDSQLPKDRFSAERLKGVDSTLKIQPAKLEDSAVYLCASSWGQGSYNEQFFGPGTRLTVL.